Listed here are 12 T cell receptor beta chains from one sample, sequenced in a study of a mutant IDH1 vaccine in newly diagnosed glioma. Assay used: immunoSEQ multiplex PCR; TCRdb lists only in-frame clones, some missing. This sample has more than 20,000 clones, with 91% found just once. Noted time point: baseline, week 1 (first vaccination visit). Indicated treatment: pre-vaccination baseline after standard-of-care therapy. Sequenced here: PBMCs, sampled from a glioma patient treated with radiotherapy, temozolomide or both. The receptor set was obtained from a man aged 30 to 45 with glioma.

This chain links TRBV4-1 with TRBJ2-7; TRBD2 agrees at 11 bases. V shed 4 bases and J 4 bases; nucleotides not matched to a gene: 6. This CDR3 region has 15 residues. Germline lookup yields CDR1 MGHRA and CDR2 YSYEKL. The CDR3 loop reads CASSPTSGGRYEQYF. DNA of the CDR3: TGCGCCAGCAGCCCTACTAGCGGGGGAAGGTACGAGCAGTACTTC.

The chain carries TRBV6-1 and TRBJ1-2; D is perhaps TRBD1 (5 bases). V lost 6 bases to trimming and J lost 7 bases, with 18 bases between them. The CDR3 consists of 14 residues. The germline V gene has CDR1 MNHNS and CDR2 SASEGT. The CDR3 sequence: CASSPSTEGLGYTF. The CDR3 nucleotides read TGTGCCAGCAGCCCCTCCACGGAGGGGCTTGGCTACACCTTC.

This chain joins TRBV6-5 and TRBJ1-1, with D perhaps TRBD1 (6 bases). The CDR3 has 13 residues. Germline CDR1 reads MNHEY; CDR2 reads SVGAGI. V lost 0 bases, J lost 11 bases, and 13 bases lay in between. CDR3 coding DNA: TGTGCCAGCAGTTACTCTAACAGGGCTGGCGCTTTCTTT. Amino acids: CASSYSNRAGAFF.

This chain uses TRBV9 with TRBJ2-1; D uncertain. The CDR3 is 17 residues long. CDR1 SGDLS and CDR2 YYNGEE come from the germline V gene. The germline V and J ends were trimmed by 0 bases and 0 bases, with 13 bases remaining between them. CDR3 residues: CASSVDQKGLSYNEQFF. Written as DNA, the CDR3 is TGTGCCAGCAGCGTAGATCAGAAAGGGCTCTCCTACAATGAGCAGTTCTTC.

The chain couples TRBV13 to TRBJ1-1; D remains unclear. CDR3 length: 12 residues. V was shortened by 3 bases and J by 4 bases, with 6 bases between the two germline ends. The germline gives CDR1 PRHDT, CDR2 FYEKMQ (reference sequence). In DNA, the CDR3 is TGTGCCAGCAGCTTCGATCGCACTGAAGCTTTCTTT. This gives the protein CASSFDRTEAFF.

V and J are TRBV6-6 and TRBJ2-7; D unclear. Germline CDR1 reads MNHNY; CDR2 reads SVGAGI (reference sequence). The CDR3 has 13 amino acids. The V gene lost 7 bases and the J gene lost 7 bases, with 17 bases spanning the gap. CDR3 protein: CASNSLESGEQYF. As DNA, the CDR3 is TGTGCCAGCAACTCGTTAGAAAGTGGAGAGCAGTACTTC.

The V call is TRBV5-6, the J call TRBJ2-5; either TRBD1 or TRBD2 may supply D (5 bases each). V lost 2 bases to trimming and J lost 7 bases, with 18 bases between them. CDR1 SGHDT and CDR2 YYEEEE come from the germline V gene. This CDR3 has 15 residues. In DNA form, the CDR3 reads TGTGCCAGCAGCTTCACCGAGGGCAGGGTGGCGACCCAGTACTTC. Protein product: CASSFTEGRVATQYF.

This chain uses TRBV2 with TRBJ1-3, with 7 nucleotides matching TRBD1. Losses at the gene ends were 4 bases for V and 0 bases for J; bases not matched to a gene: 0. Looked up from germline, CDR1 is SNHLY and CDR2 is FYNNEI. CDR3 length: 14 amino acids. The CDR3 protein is CASSGQGSGNTIYF. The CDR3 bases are TGTGCCAGCAGTGGACAGGGCTCTGGAAACACCATATATTTT.

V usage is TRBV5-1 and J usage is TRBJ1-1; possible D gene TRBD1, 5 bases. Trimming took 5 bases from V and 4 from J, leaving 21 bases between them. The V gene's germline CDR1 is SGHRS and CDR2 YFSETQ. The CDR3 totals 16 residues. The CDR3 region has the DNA TGCGCCAGCAGTTTTGGGCACGGGGCCGTTGGCACTGAAGCTTTCTTT. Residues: CASSFGHGAVGTEAFF.

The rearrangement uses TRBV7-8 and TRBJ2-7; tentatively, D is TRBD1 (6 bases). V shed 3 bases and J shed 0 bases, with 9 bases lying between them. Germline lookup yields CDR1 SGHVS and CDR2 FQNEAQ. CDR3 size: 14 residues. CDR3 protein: CASSFGTISYEQYF. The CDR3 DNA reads TGTGCCAGCAGCTTCGGGACAATCTCCTACGAGCAGTACTTC. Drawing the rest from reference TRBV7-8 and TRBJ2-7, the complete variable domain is GAGVSQSPRYKVAKRGQDVALRCDPISGHVSLFWYQQALGQGPEFLTYFQNEAQLDKSGLPSDRFFAERPEGSVSTLKIQRTQQEDSAVYLCASSFGTISYEQYFGPGTRLTVT.

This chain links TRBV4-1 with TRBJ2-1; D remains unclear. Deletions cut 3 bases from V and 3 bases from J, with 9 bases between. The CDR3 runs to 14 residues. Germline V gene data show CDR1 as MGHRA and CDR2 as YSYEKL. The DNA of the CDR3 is TGCGCCAGCAGCCATAACGTTATCTACAATGAGCAGTTCTTC. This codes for CASSHNVIYNEQFF.

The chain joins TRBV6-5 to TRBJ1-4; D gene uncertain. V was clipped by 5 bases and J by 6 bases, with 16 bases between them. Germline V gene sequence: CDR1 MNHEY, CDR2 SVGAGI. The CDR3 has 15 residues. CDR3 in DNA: TGTGCCAGCAGTGCACACAAAATTTCGGATGAAAAACTGTTTTTT. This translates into CASSAHKISDEKLFF.